A single sample gave rise to the 15 T cell receptor beta chains below, sequenced in a study of cytomegalovirus exposure and HLA in healthy donors. The PCR was carried out with 60 Vbeta primers and 13 Jbeta primers. Here immunoSEQ multiplex PCR was the method, and the copy in TCRdb shows in-frame clones only, minus some. This sample has roughly 140,000 clones, with around 79% found just once. The specimen sequenced was PBMCs. The receptors come from a middle-aged man in good health and CMV-seropositive.

J is TRBJ2-5 and V is TRBV5-1; D possibly corresponds to TRBD1 (6 bases). Trimming stripped 4 bases from V and 7 bases from J, with 20 bases between. The CDR3 covers 15 residues. Germline loops: CDR1 SGHRS, CDR2 YFSETQ. This CDR3 is CASSTGSPGVGTQYF. The CDR3 nucleotides read TGCGCCAGCAGCACCGGGTCCCCAGGGGTCGGGACCCAGTACTTC.

The gene calls are TRBV4-1 and TRBJ1-2; 7 bases fit TRBD1. This CDR3 has 15 residues. CDR1 and CDR2 (germline): MGHRA, YSYEKL. V lost 5 bases to trimming and J lost 6 bases; unmatched junction nucleotides: 12. The DNA for the CDR3 is TGCGCCAGCAGCTCCCTACCAGACAGGGAGCATGGCTACACCTTC. This gives the protein CASSSLPDREHGYTF.

The rearrangement links TRBV19 to TRBJ2-5, with D perhaps matching TRBD1 (7 bases). Germline lookup yields CDR1 LNHDA and CDR2 SQIVND (reference sequence). CDR3 size: 15 residues. V was shortened by 5 bases and J by 3 bases, with 16 bases between the two germline ends. CDR3 loop: CASSVRRGREETQYF. The CDR3 nucleotides are TGTGCCAGTAGTGTCAGGAGGGGGCGCGAAGAGACCCAGTACTTC.

V gene TRBV20-1 combines with J gene TRBJ2-3, with D unclear. The CDR3 has 11 residues. Germline V gene data show CDR1 as DFQATT and CDR2 as SNEGSKA (reference sequence). Trimming left V 5 bases short and J 4 bases short, with 7 bases between. The CDR3, as DNA: TGCAGTGCTCCGACTCCAGATACGCAGTATTTT. It encodes CSAPTPDTQYF.

The chain links TRBV11-2 to TRBJ2-7; D is possibly TRBD1 (5 bases). From germline, CDR1 is SGHAT and CDR2 FQNNGV. V lost 3 bases, J lost 4 bases, and 13 bases lay in between. The CDR3 is made up of 14 amino acids. CDR3 in amino acids: CASSLVSGRYEQYF. Here the CDR3 DNA reads TGTGCCAGCAGCTTGGTGTCAGGGCGGTACGAGCAGTACTTC.

The table lists this clone with a count of one. The V gene is TRBV5-6, the J gene TRBJ1-5; perhaps TRBD1 as D (5 bases). Trimming removed 0 bases from V and 5 bases from J, with 12 bases in between. The CDR3 has 15 amino acids. Germline CDR1 reads SGHDT; CDR2 reads YYEEEE. DNA of the CDR3: TGTGCCAGCAGCTTGGCCGGTCGGGGGGATCAGCCCCAGCATTTT. It is translated as CASSLAGRGDQPQHF. The full variable domain, rest sourced from reference TRBV5-6 and TRBJ1-5, is DAGVTQSPTHLIKTRGQQVTLRCSPKSGHDTVSWYQQALGQGPQFIFQYYEEEERQRGNFPDRFSGHQFPNYSSELNVNALLLGDSALYLCASSLAGRGDQPQHFGDGTRLSIL.

V usage is TRBV5-8 and J usage is TRBJ1-3; 7 nucleotides match TRBD1. CDR1 and CDR2 (germline): SGHTS, YDEGEE. The CDR3 has 13 residues. Trimming at V came to 5 bases and at J to 8 bases, leaving 7 bases not matched to a gene. For the CDR3, the DNA is TGTGCCAGCAGGGTGACAGGGTCCCACACCATATATTTT. As protein: CASRVTGSHTIYF.

The chain is built from TRBV5-5 and TRBJ1-5, with no clear D. Germline V gene lookup returns CDR1 SGHKS and CDR2 YYEKEE (reference sequence). V was shortened by 2 bases and J by 3 bases, with 9 bases between the two germline ends. CDR3 length equals 14 residues. CDR3 loop: CASSFEQVNQPQHF. In DNA form, the CDR3 reads TGTGCCAGCAGCTTTGAGCAGGTCAATCAGCCCCAGCATTTT.

The rearrangement joins TRBV11-2 to TRBJ2-3, with D perhaps matching TRBD2 (6 bases). V dropped 5 bases and J dropped 2 bases, with 11 bases sitting between them. The CDR3 runs 14 residues. CDR1 is SGHAT and CDR2 is FQNNGV in the germline V gene. CDR3 DNA: TGTGCCAGCAGCCAGACTAGTGTCACAGATACGCAGTATTTT. Residues: CASSQTSVTDTQYF. The full variable domain, in which reference TRBV11-2 and TRBJ2-3 provide the parts outside the CDR3, is EAGVAQSPRYKIIEKRQSVAFWCNPISGHATLYWYQQILGQGPKLLIQFQNNGVVDDSQLPKDRFSAERLKGVDSTLKIQPAKLEDSAVYLCASSQTSVTDTQYFGPGTRLTVL.

The rearrangement links TRBV29-1 to TRBJ2-7; 7 nucleotides align to TRBD2. Trimming removed 3 bases from V and 0 bases from J; junction bases left unmatched: 5. Germline V CDR1 and CDR2: SQVTM, ANQGSEA. The CDR3 contains 14 residues. The CDR3 sequence is CSVEGTGGSYEQYF. CDR3 nucleotide sequence: TGCAGCGTTGAGGGGACGGGGGGCTCCTACGAGCAGTACTTC.

This chain connects TRBV11-3 to TRBJ2-1; 7 nucleotides match TRBD1. This CDR3 has 15 residues. With V trimmed by 5 bases and J by 1 base, 5 bases remained unmatched. Germline values: CDR1 SGHNT, CDR2 YENEEA. This CDR3 reads CASSDRVVSYNEQFF. Written as DNA, the CDR3 is TGTGCCAGCAGCGACAGGGTGGTTTCCTACAATGAGCAGTTCTTC.

This clone has more than one count but fewer than ten. V is TRBV27 and J is TRBJ2-7, with D possibly matching TRBD1 (5 bases). Trimming removed 4 bases at V and 7 bases at J, with 11 bases between. Germline V lookup: CDR1 MNHEY, CDR2 SMNVEV (reference sequence). CDR3 length: 12 amino acids. CDR3 coding DNA: TGTGCCAGCAGTTCCAGGGTTGATGAGCAGTACTTC. It encodes CASSSRVDEQYF.

The chain links TRBV11-2 to TRBJ2-5; 8 bases fit TRBD2. V was pared by 1 base and J by 3 bases, with 7 bases of the junction left unmatched. The CDR3 covers 16 residues. CDR1 SGHAT and CDR2 FQNNGV come from the germline V gene. CDR3 loop: CASSLGSGVGEETQYF. The CDR3 coding sequence is TGTGCCAGCAGCTTAGGTAGCGGGGTGGGAGAAGAGACCCAGTACTTC.

This clone turned up a few times. The rearrangement joins TRBV6-6 to TRBJ1-1; possibly TRBD1 for D (5 bases). This CDR3 comprises 13 residues. Germline V gene data show CDR1 as MNHNY and CDR2 as SVGAGI (reference sequence). Trimming removed 9 bases from V and 0 bases from J, with 11 bases in between. The CDR3 loop is CASSGGMNTEAFF. For the CDR3, the DNA is TGTGCCAGTTCTGGGGGGATGAACACTGAAGCTTTCTTT.

The DNA of the CDR3 is TGTGCCAGCAGCTTAGGGGCGACTAGCGGGGGTGAGCAGTTCTTC. Encoded protein: CASSLGATSGGEQFF. This chain connects TRBV7-9 to TRBJ2-1; 12 nucleotides line up with TRBD2. The CDR3 covers 15 residues. V shed 1 base and J 9 bases; nucleotides not matched to a gene: 4. Germline-derived CDR1 and CDR2 are SEHNR and FQNEAQ (reference sequence). The complete variable domain, with remaining parts taken from reference TRBV7-9 and TRBJ2-1, reads DTGVSQNPRHKITKRGQNVTFRCDPISEHNRLYWYRQTLGQGPEFLTYFQNEAQLEKSRLLSDRFSAERPKGSFSTLEIQRTEQGDSAMYLCASSLGATSGGEQFFGPGTRLTVL.